These 21 T cell receptor beta chains came from one sample sequenced in a study of shared T cell receptors in the human thymus. Using immunoSEQ multiplex PCR, the repertoire was profiled, and TCRdb retains in-frame clones only, with some absent. Of 540,000 or so clones listed, about 84% are singletons. These data were likewise used in another study, on human thymus T cells.

Material: thymocytes. These TCRs come from a boy in the first two years of life with a congenital heart defect.

The chain couples TRBV10-1 to TRBJ2-1; 10 nucleotides line up with TRBD2. This CDR3 region has 18 residues. Per germline, CDR1 WNHNN and CDR2 SYGVQD (reference sequence). The V gene end was trimmed by 0 bases and the J gene end by 4 bases; junction bases not matched to a gene: 9. For the CDR3, the DNA is TGCGCCAGCAGTGAGTCGGGCTCCGGGACTAGCGTATACAATGAGCAGTTCTTC. Translation gives CASSESGSGTSVYNEQFF.

V gene TRBV10-1 combines with J gene TRBJ2-7; possible D gene TRBD2, 6 bases. With 0 bases removed from V and 7 bases from J, the gap between germline ends came to 16 bases. The CDR3 is 15 amino acids. Looked up from germline, CDR1 is WNHNN and CDR2 is SYGVQD (reference sequence). This CDR3 reads CASSESGLGGYEQYF. In DNA, the CDR3 is TGCGCCAGCAGTGAGTCCGGCCTAGGAGGGTATGAGCAGTACTTC.

V gene TRBV7-9 combines with J gene TRBJ2-2, with 9 bases fitting TRBD2. CDR3 length: 16 amino acids. Germline V gene sequence: CDR1 SEHNR, CDR2 FQNEAQ (reference sequence). V lost 3 bases to trimming and J lost 6 bases; unmatched junction nucleotides: 8. CDR3 nucleotide sequence: TGTGCCAGCAGCTTCCGGACTAGCGTCATCGCCGGGGAGCTGTTTTTT. Its protein is CASSFRTSVIAGELFF.

The V call is TRBV4-3, the J call TRBJ1-2; 8 bases are shared with TRBD1. With 6 bases clipped from V and 6 bases from J, the junction kept 6 bases outside the gene matches. This CDR3 has 13 residues. The germline V gene encodes CDR1 LGHNA and CDR2 YSLEER. CDR3 loop: CASSRQGIDGYTF. The CDR3 DNA sequence: TGCGCCAGCAGTCGACAGGGGATAGATGGCTACACCTTC.

This sequence joins TRBV6-4 and TRBJ1-1, with a weak D call TRBD1 (6 bases). The V and J ends lost 9 bases and 0 bases respectively, with 17 bases between them. CDR1 MRHNA and CDR2 SNTAGT come from the germline V gene. This CDR3 contains 15 residues. The chain's CDR3 is CAREQPGHLNTEAFF. CDR3 coding DNA: TGTGCCAGGGAGCAACCGGGACACTTGAACACTGAAGCTTTCTTT.

This clone was seen once. The chain links TRBV27 to TRBJ1-4; D may be TRBD1 (5 bases). Germline values: CDR1 MNHEY, CDR2 SMNVEV (reference sequence). The CDR3 length is 12 residues. V lost 6 bases, J lost 6 bases, and 8 bases lay in between. The CDR3 spells CASSGGDEKLFF. The CDR3 nucleotides read TGTGCCAGCAGCGGGGGGGATGAAAAACTGTTTTTT.

This chain links TRBV30 with TRBJ2-1; 7 bases are a match to TRBD1. Trimming removed 0 bases from V and 9 bases from J; junction bases left unmatched: 8. Per the germline V gene, CDR1 is GTSNPN and CDR2 is SVGIG (reference sequence). CDR3 size: 14 residues. The CDR3 DNA is TGTGCCTGGAGTGTACGGCAGGGGGATAGTGAGCAGTTCTTC. This codes for CAWSVRQGDSEQFF.

The rearrangement joins TRBV23-1 to TRBJ2-4; D is possibly TRBD1 (6 bases). TRBV23-1 is an ORF; its function is uncertain. Trimming cost V 5 bases and J 1 base, with 21 bases left between them. This CDR3 is 18 amino acids long. The CDR3 region has the DNA TGCGCCAGCAGTTGGCCCGGGACACCCCTGCTGGCCAAAAACATTCAGTACTTC. Residues: CASSWPGTPLLAKNIQYF.

V is TRBV29-1 and J is TRBJ1-2; unclear D gene. The V end lost 7 bases, the J end lost 3 bases, and 12 bases lay between the germline ends. Germline-derived CDR1 and CDR2 are SQVTM and ANQGSEA. This CDR3 spans 12 amino acids. CDR3 nucleotide sequence: TGCAGCGCTCCTTCCGGGGACTATGGCTACACCTTC. Residues: CSAPSGDYGYTF.

The chain uses TRBV4-3 and TRBJ2-5; maybe TRBD2 (5 bases). The assigned J gene may be wrong: the sequence end matches TRBJ2-7 better. The CDR3 loop spans 14 amino acids. Looked up from germline, CDR1 is LGHNA and CDR2 is YSLEER. CDR3 nucleotides: TGCGCCAGCAGCCAATCCGGAGGAGGCTACGAGCAGTACTTC. It yields the protein CASSQSGGGYEQYF.

V is TRBV18 and J is TRBJ2-5; TRBD2 aligns across 8 bases. V lost 3 bases, J lost 3 bases, and 9 bases stayed unmatched. Germline CDR1 reads KGHSH; CDR2 reads LQKENI. The CDR3 covers 16 residues. The CDR3 protein is CASSPVEAGVKETQYF. CDR3 sequence (DNA): TGTGCCAGCTCACCTGTTGAAGCGGGAGTTAAAGAGACCCAGTACTTC. The variable domain in full, completed from reference TRBV18 and TRBJ2-5, reads NAGVMQNPRHLVRRRGQEARLRCSPMKGHSHVYWYRQLPEEGLKFMVYLQKENIIDESGMPKERFSAEFPKEGPSILRIQQVVRGDSAAYFCASSPVEAGVKETQYFGPGTRLLVL.

The rearrangement links TRBV14 to TRBJ2-7, with TRBD2 matching 7 bases. The CDR3 is 18 amino acids. Germline V gives CDR1 SGHDN, CDR2 FVKESK. The ends lost 0 bases at V and 5 bases at J; junction bases unmatched: 16. The CDR3: CASSQDLLQLAEMDEQYF. The DNA of the CDR3 is TGTGCCAGCAGCCAAGATCTTCTTCAGCTAGCGGAGATGGACGAGCAGTACTTC. The variable domain in full, with the rest retrieved from reference TRBV14 and TRBJ2-7, is EAGVTQFPSHSVIEKGQTVTLRCDPISGHDNLYWYRRVMGKEIKFLLHFVKESKQDESGMPNNRFLAERTGGTYSTLKVQPAELEDSGVYFCASSQDLLQLAEMDEQYFGPGTRLTVT.

This clone came up a few times. The chain combines TRBV9 with TRBJ2-3; 10 bases are shared with TRBD2. The V gene's germline CDR1 is SGDLS and CDR2 YYNGEE. V lost 0 bases and J lost 6; bases outside the gene matches: 13. The CDR3 spans 18 residues. The CDR3 region is CASSVGVEAGGPRDTQYF. The DNA for the CDR3 is TGTGCCAGCAGCGTAGGCGTTGAAGCGGGAGGGCCACGGGATACGCAGTATTTT.

This clone was observed once. This chain connects TRBV6-6 to TRBJ1-1; D not certain. The V gene lost 8 bases and the J gene lost 4 bases, with 23 bases spanning the gap. CDR3 length: 16 amino acids. The germline V gene encodes CDR1 MNHNY and CDR2 SVGAGI (reference sequence). The CDR3 here is CASLKAVGEGLTEAFF. In nucleotides, the CDR3 is TGTGCCAGCCTCAAGGCGGTTGGTGAAGGACTCACTGAAGCTTTCTTT.

The CDR3 protein is CASSVQGVCSYNEQFF. Here the CDR3 DNA reads TGTGCCAGCAGTGTACAGGGAGTATGCTCCTACAATGAGCAGTTCTTC. V gene TRBV28 combines with J gene TRBJ2-1; tentatively, D is TRBD1 (6 bases). With 5 bases removed from V and 0 bases from J, the gap between germline ends came to 14 bases. Germline CDR1 and CDR2: MDHEN and SYDVKM. This CDR3 contains 16 residues.

The chain links TRBV6-5 to TRBJ1-4; 9 bases align to TRBD1. V lost 6 bases, J lost 7 bases, and 6 bases stayed unmatched. CDR1 MNHEY and CDR2 SVGAGI come from the germline V gene. This CDR3 comprises 14 residues. In nucleotides, the CDR3 is TGTGCCAGCAGGCCACAGGGGGCATCTGAAAAACTGTTTTTT. It translates to CASRPQGASEKLFF.

The chain uses TRBV28 and TRBJ1-4; maybe TRBD1 (6 bases). V was trimmed by 6 bases and J by 2 bases, leaving 13 bases between them. CDR1 and CDR2 (germline): MDHEN, SYDVKM. The CDR3 is 15 residues long. The DNA of the CDR3 is TGTGCCAGCAGCACCCCTGGACAGACTAATGAAAAACTGTTTTTT. Its protein product is CASSTPGQTNEKLFF.

The genes are TRBV15 and TRBJ1-2; no reliable D call. The CDR3 runs to 12 residues. Germline assignment: CDR1 LNHNV and CDR2 YYDKDF (reference sequence). The germline V and J ends were trimmed by 5 bases and 4 bases, with 8 bases remaining between them. The CDR3 coding sequence is TGTGCCACCAGCTCGCGTTCCTATGGCTACACCTTC. Translating it yields CATSSRSYGYTF.

The CDR3 DNA reads as TGTGCCACCAGCTCCGAGCCCGCAGATACGCAGTATTTT. It encodes CATSSEPADTQYF. The chain carries TRBV15 and TRBJ2-3; D is unresolved. V shed 5 bases and J shed 4 bases, with 10 bases lying between them. The germline V gene has CDR1 LNHNV and CDR2 YYDKDF (reference sequence). CDR3 length equals 13 residues.

The rearrangement uses TRBV6-5 and TRBJ2-7; the match to TRBD1 covers 7 bases. The CDR3 sequence is 14 residues long. V lost 2 bases to trimming and J lost 0 bases; unmatched junction nucleotides: 1. Germline lookup yields CDR1 MNHEY and CDR2 SVGAGI. The CDR3 sequence is CASSYRDSSYEQYF. The CDR3 DNA reads TGTGCCAGCAGTTACCGGGACAGCTCCTACGAGCAGTACTTC.

The chain employs TRBV28 and TRBJ2-2; TRBD2 matches 8 bases. CDR1 and CDR2 (germline): MDHEN, SYDVKM. Losses at the gene ends were 3 bases for V and 4 bases for J; bases not matched to a gene: 4. The CDR3 length is 15 residues. CDR3 residues: CASSLGREVTGELFF. CDR3 nucleotides: TGTGCCAGCAGTTTGGGGCGGGAGGTCACCGGGGAGCTGTTTTTT.